Listed below are T cell receptor beta chains from one sample, sequenced in a study of T cell repertoires in cytomegalovirus infection. TCRdb reprocessed the reads with MiXCR, giving one entry per CDR3 protein. The repertoire holds about 740,000 distinct CDR3 sequences, 35% to 40% seen once, with 2.5% to 3.5% in the top ten. The material sequenced was PBMCs. These receptors originate from a human donor in good health (CMV status not recorded). Some clones in this sample may be carry-over from other donors' samples. CDR3s include the opening cysteine and the closing phenylalanine or tryptophan. Fields, in order: clone size, D gene, J gene, V gene, CDR3 length, CDR3 protein, CDR3 DNA. D genes are given only for firm matches. Only part of the rows carry a size: once, few, many, or a class if the clone is expanded.

>few|-|TRBJ2-5|TRBV19|17
CASSIGVSASLQETQYF
TGTGCCAGTAGTATTGGCGTGTCGGCGAGCCTACAAGAGACCCAGTACTTC
>few|TRBD2|TRBJ2-7|TRBV20-1|15
CSARAPNRGAYEQYF
TGCAGTGCTAGAGCTCCGAATCGGGGGGCCTACGAGCAGTACTTC
>-|-|TRBJ1-2|TRBV12-3/TRBV12-4|13
CASSLQPNYGYIF
TGTGCCAGCAGTTTACAACCTAACTATGGCTACATCTTC
>-|-|TRBJ1-5|TRBV18|15
CASSSTDLSNQPQHF
TGTGCCAGCTCATCGACAGATCTTAGCAATCAGCCCCAGCATTTT
>many|-|TRBJ1-5|TRBV6-1|13
CASSEGRNQPQHF
TGTGCCAGCAGTGAAGGCAGAAATCAGCCCCAGCATTTT
>-|TRBD1|TRBJ2-7|TRBV29-1|13
CSVRTGETSEQYF
TGCAGCGTGCGGACAGGGGAAACGTCCGAGCAGTACTTC
>-|-|TRBJ2-3|TRBV7-9|16
CASSPRAKRPPDTQYF
TGTGCCAGCAGCCCCCGGGCCAAAAGGCCCCCAGATACGCAGTATTTT
>-|TRBD2|TRBJ2-5|TRBV12-3/TRBV12-4|15
CASRKAGGPQETQYF
TGTGCCAGCAGAAAAGCGGGAGGGCCTCAGGAGACCCAGTACTTC
>-|-|TRBJ1-1|TRBV28|15
CASTIPGQRNTEAFF
TGTGCCAGCACCATTCCGGGACAAAGAAACACTGAAGCTTTCTTT
>-|TRBD1|TRBJ2-3|TRBV15|16
CATSRDRGQGTDTQYF
TGTGCCACCAGCAGAGATAGGGGACAGGGCACAGATACGCAGTATTTT
>-|-|TRBJ1-2|TRBV10-3|12
CAISPGGIGYTF
TGTGCCATCAGCCCTGGGGGTATTGGCTACACCTTC
>few|-|TRBJ2-5|TRBV7-6|16
CASSSYLVGDQETQYF
TGTGCCAGCAGCTCGTACTTGGTTGGGGACCAAGAGACCCAGTACTTC
>many|-|TRBJ2-5|TRBV7-8|15
CASSLEGSGQETQYF
TGTGCCAGCAGCTTAGAGGGTAGCGGACAAGAGACCCAGTACTTC
>few|-|TRBJ1-5|TRBV7-6|15
CASSLGEGGGQPQHF
TGTGCCAGCAGCTTAGGAGAGGGGGGCGGTCAGCCCCAGCATTTT
>-|TRBD2|TRBJ2-5|TRBV4-1|16
CASSQDRAGGLETQYF
TGCGCCAGCAGCCAAGATAGAGCGGGGGGGTTAGAGACCCAGTACTTC
>-|TRBD1|TRBJ1-6|TRBV7-2|17
CASSSYEGAGSSSPLHF
TGTGCCAGCAGCTCCTACGAGGGGGCAGGGAGTAGCTCACCACTCCACTTT
>few|TRBD1|TRBJ2-1|TRBV11-2|15
CASSPDRGKGYEQFF
TGTGCCAGCAGCCCGGACAGGGGTAAGGGTTATGAGCAGTTCTTC
>-|TRBD1|TRBJ2-1|TRBV12-3/TRBV12-4|16
CASSSRRDRTPDEQFF
TGTGCCAGCAGCTCCCGCCGGGACAGGACCCCGGATGAGCAGTTCTTC
>many|-|TRBJ2-2|TRBV4-1|18
CASSLRPPPGDNTGELFF
TGCGCCAGCAGCCTCCGACCCCCCCCAGGTGATAACACCGGGGAGCTGTTTTTT
>few|-|TRBJ1-5|TRBV7-2|15
CASSPLMGRNQPQHF
TGTGCCAGCAGCCCGCTAATGGGGCGGAATCAGCCCCAGCATTTT
>-|-|TRBJ2-3|TRBV28|16
CASSLFGGGDTDTQYF
TGTGCCAGCAGTTTATTTGGGGGCGGAGACACAGATACGCAGTATTTT
>-|-|TRBJ1-4|TRBV18|13
CASSPGNLEKLFF
TGTGCCAGCTCACCTGGCAATCTTGAAAAACTGTTTTTT
>-|-|TRBJ1-1|TRBV2|13
CASRRVPNTEAFF
TGTGCCAGCAGGCGGGTCCCGAACACTGAAGCTTTCTTT
>few|-|TRBJ1-1|TRBV12-3/TRBV12-4|14
CASSPGLTNTEAFF
TGTGCCAGCAGTCCGGGACTGACGAACACTGAAGCTTTCTTT
>many|-|TRBJ1-1|TRBV7-2|15
CASSLGGGSNTEAFF
TGTGCCAGCAGCTTAGGGGGGGGTTCCAACACTGAAGCTTTCTTT
>-|TRBD2|TRBJ2-7|TRBV4-2|18
CASSQESPRTSGPYEQYF
TGTGCCAGCAGCCAAGAAAGCCCCCGAACTAGCGGACCCTACGAGCAGTACTTC
>few|-|TRBJ1-1|TRBV10-3|12
CAISEPGEMYFF
TGTGCCATCAGTGAGCCGGGGGAAATGTATTTCTTT